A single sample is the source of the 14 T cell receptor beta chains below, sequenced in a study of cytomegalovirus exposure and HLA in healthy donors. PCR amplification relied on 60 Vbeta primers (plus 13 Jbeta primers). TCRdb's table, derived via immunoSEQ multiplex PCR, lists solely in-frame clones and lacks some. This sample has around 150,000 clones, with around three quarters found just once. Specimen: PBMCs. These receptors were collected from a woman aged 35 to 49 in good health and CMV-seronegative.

The CDR3 DNA is TGTGCCAGCAGGTCCGGGACAAATGAAAAACTGTTTTTT. This translates into CASRSGTNEKLFF. V is TRBV7-8 and J is TRBJ1-4, with D possibly being TRBD1 (6 bases). The V gene's germline CDR1 is SGHVS and CDR2 FQNEAQ. The V end was cut by 6 bases, the J end by 5 bases, with 10 bases between. The length of the CDR3 is 13 residues.

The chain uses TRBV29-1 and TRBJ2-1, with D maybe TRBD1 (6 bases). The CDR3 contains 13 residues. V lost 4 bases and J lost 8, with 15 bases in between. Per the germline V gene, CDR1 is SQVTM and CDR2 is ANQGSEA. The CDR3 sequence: CSVVEDQGYEQFF. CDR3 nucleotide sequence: TGCAGCGTTGTAGAGGATCAGGGGTATGAGCAGTTCTTC.

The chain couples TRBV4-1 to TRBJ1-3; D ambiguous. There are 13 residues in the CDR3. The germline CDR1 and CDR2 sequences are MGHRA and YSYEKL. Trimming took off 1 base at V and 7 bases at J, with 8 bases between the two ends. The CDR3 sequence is CASSQVNQNTIYF. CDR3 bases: TGCGCCAGCAGCCAAGTTAACCAGAACACCATATATTTT.

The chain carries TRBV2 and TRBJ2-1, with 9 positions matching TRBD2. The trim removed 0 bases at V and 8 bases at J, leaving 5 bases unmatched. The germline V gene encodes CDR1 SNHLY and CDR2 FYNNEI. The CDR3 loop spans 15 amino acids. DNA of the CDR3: TGTGCCAGCAGTGAAGCGCGGGGGGGCCCCGATGAGCAGTTCTTC. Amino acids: CASSEARGGPDEQFF. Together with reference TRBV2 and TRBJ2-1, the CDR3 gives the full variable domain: EPEVTQTPSHQVTQMGQEVILRCVPISNHLYFYWYRQILGQKVEFLVSFYNNEISEKSEIFDDQFSVERPDGSNFTLKIRSTKLEDSAMYFCASSEARGGPDEQFFGPGTRLTVL.

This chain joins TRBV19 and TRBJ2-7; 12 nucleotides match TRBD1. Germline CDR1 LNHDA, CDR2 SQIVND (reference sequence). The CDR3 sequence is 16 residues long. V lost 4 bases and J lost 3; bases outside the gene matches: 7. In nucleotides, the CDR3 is TGTGCCAGTAGTACCCACCGGGACAGGGGGCTCTACGAGCAGTACTTC. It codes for CASSTHRDRGLYEQYF.

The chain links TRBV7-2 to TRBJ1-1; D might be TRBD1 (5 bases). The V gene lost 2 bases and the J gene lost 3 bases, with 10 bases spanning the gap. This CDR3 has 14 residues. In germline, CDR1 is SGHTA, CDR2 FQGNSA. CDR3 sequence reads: CASSLIAGYTEAFF. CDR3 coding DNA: TGTGCCAGCAGCTTAATAGCAGGGTACACTGAAGCTTTCTTT.

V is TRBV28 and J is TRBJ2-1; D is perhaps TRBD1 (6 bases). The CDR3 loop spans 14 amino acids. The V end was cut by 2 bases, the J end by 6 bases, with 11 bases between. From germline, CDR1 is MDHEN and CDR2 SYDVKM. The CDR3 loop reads CASSLLDRTNEQFF. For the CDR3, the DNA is TGTGCCAGCAGTTTACTCGACAGGACCAATGAGCAGTTCTTC.

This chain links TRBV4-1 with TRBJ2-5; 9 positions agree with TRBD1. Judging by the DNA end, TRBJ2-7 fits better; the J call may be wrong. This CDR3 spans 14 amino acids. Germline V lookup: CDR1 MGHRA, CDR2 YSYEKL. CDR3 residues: CASSYRRTGDEQYF. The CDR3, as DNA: TGCGCCAGCAGCTACCGAAGGACAGGGGACGAGCAGTACTTC.

CDR3 protein: CASSLISSGETQYF. The DNA of the CDR3 is TGTGCCAGCAGTTTAATTTCGTCGGGAGAGACCCAGTACTTC. The gene calls are TRBV27 and TRBJ2-5; D call uncertain. The length of the CDR3 is 14 residues. The V gene's germline CDR1 is MNHEY and CDR2 SMNVEV (reference sequence). V was pared by 2 bases and J by 4 bases, with 11 bases between.

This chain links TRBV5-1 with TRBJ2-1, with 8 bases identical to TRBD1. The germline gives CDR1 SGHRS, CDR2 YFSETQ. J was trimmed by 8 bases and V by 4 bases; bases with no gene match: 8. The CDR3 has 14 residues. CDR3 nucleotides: TGCGCCAGCAGCAGTACCCCAGGGGGCGATGAGCAGTTCTTC. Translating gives CASSSTPGGDEQFF.

In DNA, the CDR3 is TGCAGCGTTGAGTCCTCCCTGGGGGCGCCCACTGAAGCTTTCTTT. Translating gives CSVESSLGAPTEAFF. J is TRBJ1-1 and V is TRBV29-1; possibly TRBD1 for D (6 bases). The V and J ends lost 3 bases and 4 bases respectively, with 18 bases between them. CDR1 and CDR2 from the germline V gene are SQVTM and ANQGSEA. This CDR3 comprises 15 residues.

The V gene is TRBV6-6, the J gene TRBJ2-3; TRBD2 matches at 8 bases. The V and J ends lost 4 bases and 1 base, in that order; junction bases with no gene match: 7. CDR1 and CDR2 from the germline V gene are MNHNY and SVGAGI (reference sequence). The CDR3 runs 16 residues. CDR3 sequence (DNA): TGTGCCAGCAGTTCGCCCCCGGGACTAGGCACAGATACGCAGTATTTT. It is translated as CASSSPPGLGTDTQYF.

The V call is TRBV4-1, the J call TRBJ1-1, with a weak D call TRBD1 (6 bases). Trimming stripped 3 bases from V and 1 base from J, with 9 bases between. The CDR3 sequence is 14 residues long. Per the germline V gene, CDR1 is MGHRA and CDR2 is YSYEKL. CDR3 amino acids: CASSQGAGNTEAFF. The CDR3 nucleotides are TGCGCCAGCAGCCAGGGGGCGGGGAACACTGAAGCTTTCTTT.

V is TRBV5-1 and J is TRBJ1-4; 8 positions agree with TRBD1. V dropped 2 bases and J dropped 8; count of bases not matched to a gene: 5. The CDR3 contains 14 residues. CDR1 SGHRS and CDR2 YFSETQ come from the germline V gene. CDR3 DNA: TGCGCCAGCAGCTTAGGACAGGGACGGGAAAAACTGTTTTTT. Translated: CASSLGQGREKLFF.